The 21 T cell receptor beta chains below all came from one sample that was sequenced in a study of Graves' ophthalmopathy and Graves' hyperthyroidism. The authors amplified TCR beta CDR3 regions, and they did so from RNA transcripts for repertoire sequencing. Second-round multiplex PCR came after first-round RT-PCR with HTBI primers. TCRdb independently ran MiXCR on the multiplex PCR reads; one entry per CDR3 protein. The repertoire has 40,000 to 50,000 distinct CDR3 sequences, 52% of them found once; the top ten carry roughly 18%. Sample: peripheral blood. The receptor source for this set is an adult man with Graves' ophthalmopathy.

The sample holds one count of this clonotype. One junction end disagrees with the germline gene, perhaps due to a read error. V and J are TRBV20-1 and TRBJ2-1, with a tentative D call TRBD2 (5 bases). The V gene's germline CDR1 is DFQATT and CDR2 SNEGSKA (reference sequence). The CDR3 contains 15 residues. The CDR3: CSASRRTSFFGEQLF. In nucleotides, the CDR3 is TGCAGTGCTAGCCGGCGCACTAGTTTCTTCGGTGAGCAGCTCTTC.

This clonotype occurred many times. The chain uses TRBV9 and TRBJ2-1, with TRBD1 matching 7 bases. The CDR3 runs to 14 residues. The V gene end was trimmed by 3 bases and the J gene end by 5 bases; junction bases not matched to a gene: 5. Germline assignment: CDR1 SGDLS and CDR2 YYNGEE. The CDR3 sequence: CASSAGQRNNEQFF. The CDR3 region has the DNA TGTGCCAGCAGCGCGGGACAGAGGAACAATGAGCAGTTCTTC. The full variable domain, completed using reference TRBV9 and TRBJ2-1, is DSGVTQTPKHLITATGQRVTLRCSPRSGDLSVYWYQQSLDQGLQFLIQYYNGEERAKGNILERFSAQQFPDLHSELNLSSLELGDSALYFCASSAGQRNNEQFFGPGTRLTVL.

The count of this clonotype is one. The rearrangement links TRBV5-1 to TRBJ2-3; tentatively, D is TRBD1 (5 bases). Germline CDR1 is SGHRS and CDR2 is YFSETQ. V was clipped by 0 bases and J by 6 bases, with 14 bases between them. The CDR3 length is 15 residues. The DNA for the CDR3 is TGCGCCAGCAGCTTGGGGAAGACAGTTGGGGATACGCAGTATTTT. Its translation is CASSLGKTVGDTQYF.

This clonotype is medium-sized within its sample. The chain employs TRBV7-2 and TRBJ2-7; 7 nucleotides agree with TRBD1. The CDR3 is 14 amino acids. The germline gives CDR1 SGHTA, CDR2 FQGNSA. The J segment lost 4 bases and the V segment lost 0 bases, leaving 3 bases of the junction unmatched. CDR3 sequence (DNA): TGTGCCAGCAGCTTAGCCGGGACAGCGTACGAGCAGTACTTC. Translating gives CASSLAGTAYEQYF. Full variable domain (outside the CDR3, taken from reference TRBV7-2 and TRBJ2-7): GAGVSQSPSNKVTEKGKDVELRCDPISGHTALYWYRQSLGQGLEFLIYFQGNSAPDKSGLPSDRFSAERTGGSVSTLTIQRTQQEDSAVYLCASSLAGTAYEQYFGPGTRLTVT.

This clonotype showed up many times. This sequence joins TRBV12-3 or TRBV12-4 and TRBJ1-1, with D maybe TRBD1 (5 bases). The CDR3 is made up of 13 amino acids. Trimming pared 3 bases from V and 5 bases from J, leaving 10 bases between. The DNA for the CDR3 is TGTGCCAGCAGTTTGGACATCCGGACTGAAGCTTTCTTT. It translates to CASSLDIRTEAFF.

Only one count was recorded for this clonotype. This chain links TRBV9 with TRBJ2-5; 7 nucleotides match TRBD1. The CDR3 has 14 residues. Germline loops: CDR1 SGDLS, CDR2 YYNGEE. Trimming at V came to 3 bases and at J to 4 bases, leaving 6 bases not matched to a gene. The CDR3 region has the DNA TGTGCCAGCAGCGAACGACAGGGTGGAGAGACCCAGTACTTC. It translates to CASSERQGGETQYF.

This clonotype was counted between two and nine times. The chain links TRBV5-1 to TRBJ2-7; TRBD1 aligns across 7 bases. The junction had 17 bases not matched to a gene; V was cut back by 2 bases and J by 9 bases. This CDR3 has 16 residues. Germline V lookup: CDR1 SGHRS, CDR2 YFSETQ. The DNA of the CDR3 is TGCGCCAGCAGCTTAAGTTTCAGGGGGACCTACGAGCGGCAGTACGTC. Translation gives CASSLSFRGTYERQYV.

There are many counts of this clonotype. The chain is built from TRBV9 and TRBJ2-1, with TRBD2 identical over 7 bases. Per germline, CDR1 SGDLS and CDR2 YYNGEE. The CDR3 contains 19 residues. The junction had 16 bases not matched to a gene; V was cut back by 4 bases and J by 0 bases. This CDR3 is CASSSSGLAGSSSYNEQFF. In DNA form, the CDR3 reads TGTGCCAGCAGCTCGAGCGGATTAGCGGGCTCGAGCTCCTACAATGAGCAGTTCTTC.

The chain has TRBV7-2 and TRBJ2-5, with 8 bases that match TRBD2. The germline gives CDR1 SGHTA, CDR2 FQGNSA. Losses at the gene ends were 5 bases for V and 5 bases for J; bases not matched to a gene: 4. The CDR3 has 13 amino acids. This chain's CDR3 is CASSPGGRETQYF. CDR3 nucleotides: TGTGCCAGCAGCCCGGGGGGGCGGGAGACCCAGTACTTC.

The sample holds many counts of this clonotype. This sequence joins TRBV6-1 and TRBJ2-1; the D gene is possibly TRBD1 (6 bases). This CDR3 has 12 residues. Trimming left V 10 bases short and J 1 base short, with 8 bases between. CDR1 is MNHNS, CDR2 SASEGT, per germline. CDR3 region: CATGTSYNEQFF. DNA of the CDR3: TGTGCCACCGGGACATCCTACAATGAGCAGTTCTTC.

This clonotype came up many times. The chain carries TRBV10-1 and TRBJ1-1; 8 bases line up with TRBD1. V lost 1 base, J lost 9 bases, and 7 bases stayed unmatched. The CDR3 consists of 14 residues. Germline lookup yields CDR1 WNHNN and CDR2 SYGVQD (reference sequence). Here the CDR3 reads CASSEYGTGAQAFF. The DNA of the CDR3 is TGCGCCAGCAGTGAGTACGGGACAGGTGCACAAGCTTTCTTT.

This chain connects TRBV12-3 or TRBV12-4 to TRBJ2-1; 7 nucleotides line up with TRBD2. V was pared by 1 base and J by 8 bases, with 8 bases of the junction left unmatched. This CDR3 has 15 amino acids. The CDR3 here is CASSLEGRVEYEQFF. DNA of the CDR3: TGTGCCAGCAGTTTAGAAGGGAGGGTTGAGTATGAGCAGTTCTTC.

The rearrangement uses TRBV11-2 and TRBJ1-3; the match to TRBD1 covers 7 bases. V was clipped by 8 bases and J by 0 bases; unmatched bases: 13. The CDR3 totals 17 residues. CDR1 and CDR2 (germline): SGHAT, FQNNGV. CDR3 nucleotide sequence: TGTGCCAGCTCACGCTCTCTGGACAGGTTCTCTGGAAACACCATATATTTT. Its translation: CASSRSLDRFSGNTIYF.

As to this clonotype: No conserved phenylalanine or tryptophan ends this CDR3, so it is likely a read error. This sequence joins TRBV7-9 and TRBJ2-2; D is possibly TRBD1 (6 bases). Germline V gene lookup returns CDR1 SEHNR and CDR2 FQNEAQ (reference sequence). The CDR3 contains 14 residues. V was pared by 5 bases and J by 6 bases, with 13 bases between. CDR3 sequence: CASSALQGPGELFS. DNA for the CDR3: TGTGCCAGCAGCGCTTTACAGGGCCCCGGGGAGCTGTTTTCT.

This clonotype turned up a few times. This clone may be a read error of a much larger clone one base away. V and J are TRBV4-3 and TRBJ2-5; D possibly corresponds to TRBD1 (6 bases). From germline, CDR1 is LGHNA and CDR2 YSLEER. The CDR3 has 17 residues. V was cut by 0 bases and J by 0 bases, with 14 bases left in between. Here the CDR3 reads CASSQELVRGYQETQYF. The CDR3 coding sequence is TGCGCCAGCAGCCAAGAGCTAGTGAGGGGGTACCAAGAGACCCAGTACTTC.

This CDR3 reads CAWSVGGNREKLFF. The CDR3 DNA sequence: TGTGCCTGGAGTGTCGGAGGGAATCGGGAAAAACTGTTTTTT. The V call is TRBV30, the J call TRBJ1-4, with unresolved D. CDR1 and CDR2 from the germline V gene are GTSNPN and SVGIG (reference sequence). This CDR3 region has 14 residues. Trimming took 0 bases from V and 8 from J, leaving 13 bases between them.

This chain connects TRBV5-4 to TRBJ2-7; 9 bases map to TRBD2. The CDR3 is made up of 14 amino acids. Germline V gene data show CDR1 as SGHNT and CDR2 as YYREEE (reference sequence). After removal of 0 bases from V and 7 bases from J, the junction contained 5 bases not matched to a gene. As DNA, the CDR3 is TGTGCCAGCAGCTTGGATCCCCTAGCGGGGGAGCAGTACTTC. It encodes CASSLDPLAGEQYF.

The V and J genes are TRBV4-3 and TRBJ1-1, with D maybe TRBD1 (5 bases). The length of the CDR3 is 13 residues. Germline assignment: CDR1 LGHNA and CDR2 YSLEER. V shed 0 bases and J shed 10 bases, with 12 bases lying between them. CDR3 loop: CASSQDRRVRAFF. DNA for the CDR3: TGCGCCAGCAGCCAAGATCGCAGGGTACGAGCTTTCTTT.

The gene calls are TRBV6-2 or TRBV6-3 and TRBJ1-1; D is perhaps TRBD1 (5 bases). Germline V gives CDR1 MNHEY, CDR2 SVGEGT. The V end was cut by 5 bases, the J end by 0 bases, with 28 bases between. The CDR3 is made up of 20 amino acids. CDR3 DNA sequence: TGTGCCAGCAGTCTGACTCACCTGGGGGAGACTAGCGGAGTGAACACTGAAGCTTTCTTT. It yields the protein CASSLTHLGETSGVNTEAFF.

This clonotype was recorded many times. The chain employs TRBV19 and TRBJ2-2, with D unclear. Germline V gives CDR1 LNHDA, CDR2 SQIVND (reference sequence). V dropped 4 bases and J dropped 3 bases, with 9 bases sitting between them. The CDR3 length is 14 residues. The DNA for the CDR3 is TGTGCCAGTAGTAACATAGGCGACACCGGGGAGCTGTTTTTT. This codes for CASSNIGDTGELFF.

The sample holds one count of this clonotype. This may come from a read error, since a much larger clone is one base off. The CDR3 DNA sequence: TGTGCCAGCAGTTATAGGCTTAAGGGGGGAAGCAATCAGCCCCAGCATTTT. It is translated as CASSYRLKGGSNQPQHF. V is TRBV6-1 and J is TRBJ1-5; D may be TRBD1 (6 bases). Germline values: CDR1 MNHNS, CDR2 SASEGT. The CDR3 totals 17 residues. V was pared by 5 bases and J by 1 base, with 18 bases between.